This TCR beta chain is drawn from a study of T-cell reconstitution after alpha-beta-depleted transplantation in children. Unique molecular identifiers were incorporated during preparation of the TCRbeta library. Using its own MiXCR run on the PCR reads, TCRdb lists one record per CDR3 protein. The sample consists of 580,000 or so distinct CDR3 sequences, under 30% of them appearing once. This clonotype has a handful of counts. The sample in question was PBMCs, mostly from graft donor cells, obtained 360 days after TCRalphabeta/CD19-depleted stem cell transplant. This TCR came from a boy under two years old who had a stem cell transplant for acute myeloid leukemia, so the T cells may come from the graft donor.

The CDR3: CASSQDFAGFDEQFF. The CDR3 nucleotides read TGCGCCAGCAGCCAAGATTTTGCGGGATTCGATGAGCAGTTCTTC. V usage is TRBV4-3 and J usage is TRBJ2-1; D might be TRBD2 (6 bases). Between the trimmed V and J ends, which lost 0 bases and 8 bases, there was a span of 14 bases. The CDR3 loop spans 15 amino acids. Germline CDR1 LGHNA, CDR2 YSLEER.